Following are 9 T cell receptor beta chains from one sample sequenced in a study of cytomegalovirus exposure and HLA in healthy donors. Using immunoSEQ multiplex PCR, the repertoire was profiled, and TCRdb retains in-frame clones only, with some absent. The repertoire has 200,000 or so clones, 84% of them found once; the top ten carry around an eighth. Sequencing was performed on PBMCs. Every receptor here comes from a woman in her 30s in good health and CMV-seropositive.

The gene calls are TRBV28 and TRBJ2-7, with D maybe TRBD2 (6 bases). The ends were cut back, 5 bases at V and 9 bases at J, with 23 bases in the middle. The germline V gene encodes CDR1 MDHEN and CDR2 SYDVKM. CDR3 length: 15 amino acids. The CDR3 is CASSPPGVTWGGQYF. In DNA, the CDR3 is TGTGCCAGCAGTCCTCCCGGGGTAACATGGGGAGGGCAGTACTTC.

The V gene is TRBV14, the J gene TRBJ2-7; tentatively, D is TRBD2 (6 bases). Trimming removed 0 bases at V and 0 bases at J, with 9 bases between. The CDR3 is 15 residues long. The germline gives CDR1 SGHDN, CDR2 FVKESK. CDR3 amino acids: CASSQDGTFSYEQYF. CDR3 nucleotides: TGTGCCAGCAGCCAAGACGGGACTTTCTCCTACGAGCAGTACTTC.

CDR3 DNA: TGTGCCAGCAGCCTGGGACAGGGTCTACGGGAGTTCTTC. Protein sequence: CASSLGQGLREFF. This chain joins TRBV5-6 and TRBJ2-1, with TRBD1 identical over 9 bases. The CDR3 runs to 13 residues. The ends lost 4 bases at V and 14 bases at J; junction bases unmatched: 10. Germline-derived CDR1 and CDR2 are SGHDT and YYEEEE.

The J gene is TRBJ2-4, the V gene TRBV28; 7 bases are a match to TRBD1. After removal of 4 bases from V and 3 bases from J, the junction contained 6 bases not matched to a gene. The germline V gene encodes CDR1 MDHEN and CDR2 SYDVKM. The CDR3 has 15 amino acids. CDR3 coding DNA: TGTGCCAGCAGTTCCCCCTCAGGGGGCAAAAACATTCAGTACTTC. Protein sequence: CASSSPSGGKNIQYF.

This clone was detected only once. The V gene is TRBV28, the J gene TRBJ2-6, with D perhaps matching TRBD1 (6 bases). Germline values: CDR1 MDHEN, CDR2 SYDVKM. The CDR3 has 16 amino acids. Trimming removed 4 bases at V and 3 bases at J, with 13 bases between. CDR3 DNA sequence: TGTGCCAGCAGTTCCCCGTCAGGGGTTGGGGCCAACGTCCTGACTTTC. Translated, it gives CASSSPSGVGANVLTF.

The chain combines TRBV5-1 with TRBJ2-5, with no clear D. Trimming took off 6 bases at V and 1 base at J, with 13 bases between the two ends. The CDR3 totals 14 residues. Germline V lookup: CDR1 SGHRS, CDR2 YFSETQ. The CDR3 region has the DNA TGCGCCAGCAAGAGGCAGCCCTCCCAAGAGACCCAGTACTTC. This sequence encodes CASKRQPSQETQYF.

This rearrangement joins TRBV7-9 to TRBJ1-2; no reliable D call. The CDR3 loop spans 11 amino acids. With 7 bases removed from V and 4 bases from J, the gap between germline ends came to 7 bases. Germline values: CDR1 SEHNR, CDR2 FQNEAQ (reference sequence). For the CDR3, the DNA is TGTGCCAGCAACGGAGCCTATGGCTACACCTTC. It encodes CASNGAYGYTF.

The chain joins TRBV27 to TRBJ2-3; possible D gene TRBD1, 6 bases. The CDR3 has 16 amino acids. Trimming pared 4 bases from V and 0 bases from J, leaving 14 bases between. CDR1 and CDR2 (germline): MNHEY, SMNVEV (reference sequence). Written as DNA, the CDR3 is TGTGCCAGCAGTTCCGACAGGTTTCCTAGCACAGATACGCAGTATTTT. It yields the protein CASSSDRFPSTDTQYF.

The CDR3: CASSSLGQGETQYF. CDR3 DNA sequence: TGTGCCAGCAGTTCCCTCGGACAGGGGGAGACCCAGTACTTC. The chain recombines TRBV28 with TRBJ2-5; 9 bases agree with TRBD1. Germline V gene sequence: CDR1 MDHEN, CDR2 SYDVKM. Trimming cost V 4 bases and J 5 bases; bases outside gene matches: 5. The CDR3 covers 14 residues. Full variable domain (outside the CDR3, taken from reference TRBV28 and TRBJ2-5): DVKVTQSSRYLVKRTGEKVFLECVQDMDHENMFWYRQDPGLGLRLIYFSYDVKMKEKGDIPEGYSVSREKKERFSLILESASTNQTSMYLCASSSLGQGETQYFGPGTRLLVL.